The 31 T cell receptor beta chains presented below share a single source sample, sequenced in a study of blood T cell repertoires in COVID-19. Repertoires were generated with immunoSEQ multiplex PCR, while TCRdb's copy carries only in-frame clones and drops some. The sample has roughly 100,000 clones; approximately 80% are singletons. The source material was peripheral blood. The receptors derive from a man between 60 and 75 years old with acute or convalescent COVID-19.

The DNA of the CDR3 is TGTGCCAGCAGTTACGCCGCGGGGCTGGGAGAGACCCAGTACTTC. Its protein product is CASSYAAGLGETQYF. The chain employs TRBV6-5 and TRBJ2-5; tentative D call: TRBD2 (6 bases). In germline, CDR1 is MNHEY, CDR2 SVGAGI. The CDR3 contains 15 residues. Trimming pared 2 bases from V and 4 bases from J, leaving 14 bases between.

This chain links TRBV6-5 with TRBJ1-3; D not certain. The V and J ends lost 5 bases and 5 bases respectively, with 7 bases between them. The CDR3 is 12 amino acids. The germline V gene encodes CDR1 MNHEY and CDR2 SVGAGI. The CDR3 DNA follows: TGTGCCAGCAGTCAAAACAGAAACACCATATATTTT. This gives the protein CASSQNRNTIYF.

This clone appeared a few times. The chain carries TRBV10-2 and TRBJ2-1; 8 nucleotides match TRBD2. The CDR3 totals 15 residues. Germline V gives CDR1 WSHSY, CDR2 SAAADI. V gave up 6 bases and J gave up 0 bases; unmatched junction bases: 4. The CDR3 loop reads CASRVSGTSYNEQFF. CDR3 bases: TGCGCCAGCAGGGTTAGCGGGACCTCCTACAATGAGCAGTTCTTC.

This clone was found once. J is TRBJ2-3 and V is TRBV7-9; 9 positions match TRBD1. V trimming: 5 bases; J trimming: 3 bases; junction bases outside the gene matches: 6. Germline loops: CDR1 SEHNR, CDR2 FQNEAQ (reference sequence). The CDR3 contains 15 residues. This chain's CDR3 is CASSPGTGKTDTQYF. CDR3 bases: TGTGCCAGCAGCCCCGGGACAGGGAAGACAGATACGCAGTATTTT.

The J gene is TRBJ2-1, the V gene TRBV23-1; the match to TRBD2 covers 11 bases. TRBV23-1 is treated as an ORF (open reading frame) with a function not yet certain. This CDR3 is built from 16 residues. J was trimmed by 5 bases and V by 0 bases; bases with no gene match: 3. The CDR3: CASSQSGTSGDNEQFF. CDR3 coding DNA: TGCGCCAGCAGTCAATCCGGGACTAGCGGAGACAATGAGCAGTTCTTC.

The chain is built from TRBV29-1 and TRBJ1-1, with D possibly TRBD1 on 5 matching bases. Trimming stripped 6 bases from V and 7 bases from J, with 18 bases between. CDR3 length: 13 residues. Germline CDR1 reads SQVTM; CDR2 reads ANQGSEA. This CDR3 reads CSVGADLYGEAFF. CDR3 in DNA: TGCAGCGTAGGGGCAGATCTTTACGGTGAAGCTTTCTTT.

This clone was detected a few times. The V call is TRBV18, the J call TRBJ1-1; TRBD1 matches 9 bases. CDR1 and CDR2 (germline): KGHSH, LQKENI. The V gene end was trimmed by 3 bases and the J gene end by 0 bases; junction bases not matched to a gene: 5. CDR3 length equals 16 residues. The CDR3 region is CASSPNRGQLNTEAFF. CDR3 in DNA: TGTGCCAGCTCACCGAACAGGGGGCAACTGAACACTGAAGCTTTCTTT.

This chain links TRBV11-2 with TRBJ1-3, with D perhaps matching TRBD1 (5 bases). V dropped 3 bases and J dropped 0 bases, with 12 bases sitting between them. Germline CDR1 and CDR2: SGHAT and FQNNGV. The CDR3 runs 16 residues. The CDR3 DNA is TGTGCCAGCAGCTTGCGACAGTTCTACTCTGGAAACACCATATATTTT. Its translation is CASSLRQFYSGNTIYF.

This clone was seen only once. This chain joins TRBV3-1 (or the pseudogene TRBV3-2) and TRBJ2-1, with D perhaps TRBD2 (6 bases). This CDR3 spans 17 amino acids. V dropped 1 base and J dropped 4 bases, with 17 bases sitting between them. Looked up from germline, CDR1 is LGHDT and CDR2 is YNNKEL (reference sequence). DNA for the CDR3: TGTGCCAGCAGCCAAGCGTTCGGAGGGCCCCTTTACAATGAGCAGTTCTTC. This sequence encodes CASSQAFGGPLYNEQFF.

The CDR3 bases are TGTGCCAGCAGCTTAATTAGGACTAGCGGCTACAATGAGCAGTTCTTC. It yields the protein CASSLIRTSGYNEQFF. This chain joins TRBV7-9 and TRBJ2-1; 10 bases agree with TRBD2. Germline V gene lookup returns CDR1 SEHNR and CDR2 FQNEAQ (reference sequence). There are 16 residues in the CDR3. V lost 2 bases, J lost 3 bases, and 4 bases stayed unmatched.

The chain's CDR3 is CASSGGGSNQPQHF. CDR3 coding DNA: TGTGCCAGCAGTGGGGGGGGAAGCAATCAGCCCCAGCATTTT. The V call is TRBV27, the J call TRBJ1-5; tentative D call: TRBD1 (5 bases). Germline V gives CDR1 MNHEY, CDR2 SMNVEV (reference sequence). V was shortened by 5 bases and J by 1 base, with 9 bases between the two germline ends. CDR3 length equals 14 residues.

This CDR3 is CASTSLTTLPNTIYF. As DNA, the CDR3 is TGTGCCAGTACGTCCTTGACAACCCTCCCGAACACCATATATTTT. This chain joins TRBV6-5 and TRBJ1-3; D remains ambiguous. This CDR3 has 15 amino acids. Trimming stripped 9 bases from V and 7 bases from J, with 22 bases between. From germline, CDR1 is MNHEY and CDR2 SVGAGI.

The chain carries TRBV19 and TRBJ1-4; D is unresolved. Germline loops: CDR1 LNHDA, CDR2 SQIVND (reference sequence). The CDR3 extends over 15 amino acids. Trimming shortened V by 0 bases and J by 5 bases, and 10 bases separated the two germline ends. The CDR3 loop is CASSIDGRRNEKLFF. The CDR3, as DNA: TGTGCCAGTAGTATAGATGGACGGAGGAATGAAAAACTGTTTTTT.

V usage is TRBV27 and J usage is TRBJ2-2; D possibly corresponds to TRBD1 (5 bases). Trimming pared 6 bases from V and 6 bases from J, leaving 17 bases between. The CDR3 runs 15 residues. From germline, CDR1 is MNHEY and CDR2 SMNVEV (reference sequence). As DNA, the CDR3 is TGTGCCAGCAGCCTCTATCTTGACAGCCCCGGGGAGCTGTTTTTT. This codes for CASSLYLDSPGELFF.

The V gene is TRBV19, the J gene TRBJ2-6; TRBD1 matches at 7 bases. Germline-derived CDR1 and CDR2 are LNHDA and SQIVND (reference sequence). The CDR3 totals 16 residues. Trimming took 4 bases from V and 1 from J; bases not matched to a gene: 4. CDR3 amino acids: CASSSQQGSGANVLTF. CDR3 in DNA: TGTGCCAGTAGTAGCCAACAGGGGTCTGGGGCCAACGTCCTGACTTTC.

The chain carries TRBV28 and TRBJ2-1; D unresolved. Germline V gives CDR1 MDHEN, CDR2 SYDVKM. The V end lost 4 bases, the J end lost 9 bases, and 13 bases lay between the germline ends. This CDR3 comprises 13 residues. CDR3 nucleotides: TGTGCCAGCAGTTCCCACACCCTCCCTGAGCAGTTCTTC. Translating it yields CASSSHTLPEQFF.

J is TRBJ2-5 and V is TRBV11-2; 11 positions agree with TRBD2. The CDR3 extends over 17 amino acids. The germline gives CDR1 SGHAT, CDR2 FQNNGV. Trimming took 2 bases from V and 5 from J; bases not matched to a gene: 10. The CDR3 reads CASSLLAGGPRSETQYF. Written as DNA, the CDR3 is TGTGCCAGCAGCTTATTAGCGGGAGGGCCTAGGTCTGAGACCCAGTACTTC.

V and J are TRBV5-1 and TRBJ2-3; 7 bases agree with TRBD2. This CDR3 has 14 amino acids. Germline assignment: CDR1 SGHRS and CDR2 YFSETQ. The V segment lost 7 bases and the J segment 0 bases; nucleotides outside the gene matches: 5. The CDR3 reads CASGSGESTDTQYF. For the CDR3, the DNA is TGCGCCAGCGGGAGCGGGGAGAGCACAGATACGCAGTATTTT.

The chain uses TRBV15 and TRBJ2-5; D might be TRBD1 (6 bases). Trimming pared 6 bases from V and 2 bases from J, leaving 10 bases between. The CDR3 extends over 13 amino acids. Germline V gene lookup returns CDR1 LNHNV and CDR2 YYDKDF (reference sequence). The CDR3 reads CATSRQGQETQYF. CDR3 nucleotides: TGTGCCACCAGTCGCCAGGGGCAAGAGACCCAGTACTTC.

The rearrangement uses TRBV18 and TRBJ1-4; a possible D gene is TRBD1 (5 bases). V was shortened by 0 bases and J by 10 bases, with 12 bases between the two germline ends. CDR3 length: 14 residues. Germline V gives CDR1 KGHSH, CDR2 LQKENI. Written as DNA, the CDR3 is TGTGCCAGCTCACCACCGGCTATCCAGGGAAAACTGTTTTTT. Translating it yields CASSPPAIQGKLFF.

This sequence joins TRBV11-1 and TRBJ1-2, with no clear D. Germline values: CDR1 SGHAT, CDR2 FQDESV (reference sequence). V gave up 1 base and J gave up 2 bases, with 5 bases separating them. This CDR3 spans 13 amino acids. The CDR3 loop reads CASSLGLNYGYTF. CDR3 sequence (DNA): TGTGCCAGCAGCTTAGGCCTAAACTATGGCTACACCTTC.

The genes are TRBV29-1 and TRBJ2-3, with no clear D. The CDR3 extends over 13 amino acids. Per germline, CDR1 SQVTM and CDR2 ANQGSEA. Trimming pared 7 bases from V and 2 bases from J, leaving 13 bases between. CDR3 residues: CSAEELITDTQYF. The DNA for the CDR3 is TGCAGCGCGGAAGAGCTGATCACAGATACGCAGTATTTT.

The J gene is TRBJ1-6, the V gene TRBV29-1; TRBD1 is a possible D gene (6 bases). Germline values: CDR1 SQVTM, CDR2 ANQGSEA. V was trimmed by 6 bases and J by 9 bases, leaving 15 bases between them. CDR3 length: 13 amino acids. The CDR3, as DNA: TGCAGCGTCGCCGGGACAAGTGGTTCACCCCTCCACTTT. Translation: CSVAGTSGSPLHF.

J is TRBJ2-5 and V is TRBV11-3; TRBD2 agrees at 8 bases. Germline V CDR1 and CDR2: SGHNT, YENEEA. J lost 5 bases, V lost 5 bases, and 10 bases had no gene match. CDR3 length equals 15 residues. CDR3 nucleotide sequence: TGTGCCAGCAGCGGGTGGGCAGGCGGGGGGGAGACCCAGTACTTC. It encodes CASSGWAGGGETQYF.

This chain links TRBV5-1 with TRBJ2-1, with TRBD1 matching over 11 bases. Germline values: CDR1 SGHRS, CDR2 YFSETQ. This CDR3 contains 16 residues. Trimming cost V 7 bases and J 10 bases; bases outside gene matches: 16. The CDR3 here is CASVNRDRGISGEQFF. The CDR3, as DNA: TGCGCCAGCGTGAACCGGGACAGGGGGATAAGTGGCGAGCAGTTCTTC.

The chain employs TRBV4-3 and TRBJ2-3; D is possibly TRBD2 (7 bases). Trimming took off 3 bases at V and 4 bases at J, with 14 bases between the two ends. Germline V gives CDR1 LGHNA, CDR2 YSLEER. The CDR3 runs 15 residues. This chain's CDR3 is CASSQRGGGPDTQYF. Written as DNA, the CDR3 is TGCGCCAGCAGCCAGAGGGGGGGAGGACCAGATACGCAGTATTTT.

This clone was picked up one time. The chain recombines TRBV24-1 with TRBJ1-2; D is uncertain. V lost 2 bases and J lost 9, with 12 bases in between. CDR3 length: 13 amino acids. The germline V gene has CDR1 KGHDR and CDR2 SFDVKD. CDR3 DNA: TGTGCCACCAGTGATTCGGCGGCTCTACGCTACACCTTC. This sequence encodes CATSDSAALRYTF.

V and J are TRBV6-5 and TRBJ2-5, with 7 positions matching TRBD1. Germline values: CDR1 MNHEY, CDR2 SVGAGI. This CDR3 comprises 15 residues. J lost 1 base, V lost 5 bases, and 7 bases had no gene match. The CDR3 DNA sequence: TGTGCCAGCAGTCTCCTCCGGGACAGCCAAGAGACCCAGTACTTC. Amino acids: CASSLLRDSQETQYF.

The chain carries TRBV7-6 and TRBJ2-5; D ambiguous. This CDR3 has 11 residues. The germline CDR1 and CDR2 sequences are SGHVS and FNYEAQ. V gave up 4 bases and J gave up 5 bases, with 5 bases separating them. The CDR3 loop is CASSSMETQYF. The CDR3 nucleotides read TGTGCCAGCAGCTCTATGGAGACCCAGTACTTC.

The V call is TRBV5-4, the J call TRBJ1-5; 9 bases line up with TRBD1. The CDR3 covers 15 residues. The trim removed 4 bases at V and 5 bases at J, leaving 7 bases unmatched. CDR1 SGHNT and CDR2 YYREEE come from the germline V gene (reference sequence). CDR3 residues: CASSPGTGSHQPQHF. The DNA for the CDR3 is TGTGCCAGCAGCCCCGGGACAGGGTCACATCAGCCCCAGCATTTT.

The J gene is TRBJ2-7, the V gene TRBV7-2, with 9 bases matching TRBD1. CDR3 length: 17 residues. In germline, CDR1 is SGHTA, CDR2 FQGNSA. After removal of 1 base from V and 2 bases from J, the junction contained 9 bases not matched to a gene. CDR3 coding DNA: TGTGCCAGCAGCTTAGTGGTGGGACAGGGATTGGCCTACGAGCAGTACGTC. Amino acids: CASSLVVGQGLAYEQYV.